This note documents a single T cell receptor (beta chain) sequence. The length of the CDR3 is 14 residues. The V gene lost 4 bases and the J gene lost 5 bases, with 12 bases spanning the gap. Germline-derived CDR1 and CDR2 are SGHRS and YFSETQ. These data are taken from a study of blood T cell repertoires in COVID-19. Study-wide context: The origin of the acute and convalescent COVID-19 samples was the United States, Italy and Spain. In each case, the material was cDNA or gDNA derived from T cells, B-cell-depleted T cells, or PBMCs.

As originally analysed: Reference gene primers were amplified, and this amplification served to estimate nucleated cell counts. Clones were read by immunoSEQ multiplex PCR, and TCRdb kept only the in-frame ones, dropping some. V and J calls and clone size come straight from that table; D and trimming were deduced from the DNA. The sample comprises about 97,000 clones, roughly 89% of which are singletons, and 15% rests with the top ten. The rearrangement uses TRBV5-1 and TRBJ2-2; D is perhaps TRBD2 (5 bases). The sample taken for sequencing was peripheral blood. This sequence originates from a human donor in a cohort sampled during active COVID-19. The CDR3 region has the DNA TGCGCCAGCAGCCTTACTGGGGAGACCGGGGAGCTGTTTTTT. Its protein is CASSLTGETGELFF.